This T cell receptor beta chain comes out of a study of T cells in Graves' hyperthyroidism and ophthalmopathy. Findings of the study overall: The authors' 13 V-J model separated ophthalmopathy from stable hyperthyroidism.

CDR3 length: 14 amino acids. V gave up 3 bases and J gave up 1 base; unmatched junction bases: 1. With regard to this clonotype: Its antigen is not identified.

TCR beta CDR3 region amplification was performed from RNA transcripts. TCR CDR3 underwent first-round RT-PCR with the HTBI primer set. TCRdb itself ran the multiplex PCR reads through MiXCR, one entry per CDR3 protein. This sample has a few hundred thousand distinct CDR3 sequences, with 46% found just once. The clonotype comes from an adult woman with Graves' disease, either hyperthyroidism or ophthalmopathy (not recorded which). This chain uses TRBV12-3 or TRBV12-4 with TRBJ2-3; 7 bases are shared with TRBD1. Sequences were obtained from peripheral blood or thyroid tissue (not recorded which). The CDR3 sequence: CASSFTGGTDTQYF. In nucleotides, the CDR3 is TGTGCCAGCAGTTTCACAGGGGGCACAGATACGCAGTATTTT.